This T cell receptor (beta chain) was profiled in a study of blood T cell repertoires in COVID-19. Looking at the study overall: Samples of COVID-19 (acute and convalescent) were obtained from the United States, Italy and Spain. PBMCs, B-cell-depleted T cells, or T cells were the source of the cDNA or gDNA that made up the material.

Unmatched junction bases numbered 6, after V lost 2 bases and J lost 5 bases. This CDR3 region has 15 residues. The V gene's germline CDR1 is SGHTA and CDR2 FQGNSA. Original processing notes: Quantification of nucleated cells was approximated via reference gene primer amplification. Assay used: immunoSEQ multiplex PCR; TCRdb lists only in-frame clones, some missing. V and J calls and clone size are given by that table; D and trimming were obtained from the DNA. Of about 110,000 clones listed, approximately 70% are singletons. Sequences were obtained from peripheral blood. J is TRBJ2-3 and V is TRBV7-2; 8 positions match TRBD2. The TCR comes from an elderly man with acute or convalescent COVID-19. Here the CDR3 DNA reads TGTGCCAGCAGCTTAATCGGGGGGGGGCTAGATACGCAGTATTTT. Translating it yields CASSLIGGGLDTQYF.